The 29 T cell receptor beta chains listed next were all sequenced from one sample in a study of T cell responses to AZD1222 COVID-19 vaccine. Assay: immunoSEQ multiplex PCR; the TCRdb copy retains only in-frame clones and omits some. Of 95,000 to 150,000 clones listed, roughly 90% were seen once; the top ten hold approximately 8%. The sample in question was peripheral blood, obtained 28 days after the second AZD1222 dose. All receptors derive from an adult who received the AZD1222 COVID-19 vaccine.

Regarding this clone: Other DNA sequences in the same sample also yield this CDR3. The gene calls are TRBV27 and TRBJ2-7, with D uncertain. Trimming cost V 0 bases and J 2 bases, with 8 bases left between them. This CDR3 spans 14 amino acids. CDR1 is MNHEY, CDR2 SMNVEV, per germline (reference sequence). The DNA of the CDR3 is TGTGCCAGCAGTTTATCTTCAGGAACCTACGAGCAGTACTTC. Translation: CASSLSSGTYEQYF.

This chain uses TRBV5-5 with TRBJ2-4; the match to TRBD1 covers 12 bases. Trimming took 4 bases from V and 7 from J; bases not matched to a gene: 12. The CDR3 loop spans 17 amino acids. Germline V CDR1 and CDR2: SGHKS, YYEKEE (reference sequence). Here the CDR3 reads CASSESGTGGRGNIQYF. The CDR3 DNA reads TGTGCCAGCAGCGAATCCGGGACAGGGGGCCGGGGGAACATTCAGTACTTC.

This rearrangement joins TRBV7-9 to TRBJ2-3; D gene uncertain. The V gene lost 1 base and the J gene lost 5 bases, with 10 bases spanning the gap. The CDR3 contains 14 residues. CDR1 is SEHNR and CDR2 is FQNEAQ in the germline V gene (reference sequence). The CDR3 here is CASSLDWRGDTQYF. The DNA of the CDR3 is TGTGCCAGCAGCTTAGATTGGAGAGGAGATACGCAGTATTTT.

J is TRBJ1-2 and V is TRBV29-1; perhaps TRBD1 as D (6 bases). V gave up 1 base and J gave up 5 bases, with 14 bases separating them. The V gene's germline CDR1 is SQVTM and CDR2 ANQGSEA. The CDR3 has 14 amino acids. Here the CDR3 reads CSVEVQGGGYGYTF. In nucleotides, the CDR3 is TGCAGCGTTGAAGTACAGGGAGGCGGGTATGGCTACACCTTC.

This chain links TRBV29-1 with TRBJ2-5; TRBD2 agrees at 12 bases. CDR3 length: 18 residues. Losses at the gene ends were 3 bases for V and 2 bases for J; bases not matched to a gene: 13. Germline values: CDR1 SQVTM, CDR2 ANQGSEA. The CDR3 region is CSVDRPSGGAARQETQYF. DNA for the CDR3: TGCAGCGTTGACCGGCCTAGCGGGGGGGCGGCGAGACAAGAGACCCAGTACTTC.

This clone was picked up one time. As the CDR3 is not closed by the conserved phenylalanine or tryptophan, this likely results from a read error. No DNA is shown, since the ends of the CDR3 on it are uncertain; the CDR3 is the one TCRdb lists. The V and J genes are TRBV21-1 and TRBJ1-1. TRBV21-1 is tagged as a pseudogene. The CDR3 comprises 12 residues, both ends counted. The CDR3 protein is CASSNRTFGAVL.

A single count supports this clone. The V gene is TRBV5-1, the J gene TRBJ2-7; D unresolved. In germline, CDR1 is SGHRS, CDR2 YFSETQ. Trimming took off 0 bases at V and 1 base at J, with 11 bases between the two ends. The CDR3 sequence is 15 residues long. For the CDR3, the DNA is TGCGCCAGCAGCTTGGACCCCTTCGGGTCCTACGAGCAGTACTTC. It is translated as CASSLDPFGSYEQYF.

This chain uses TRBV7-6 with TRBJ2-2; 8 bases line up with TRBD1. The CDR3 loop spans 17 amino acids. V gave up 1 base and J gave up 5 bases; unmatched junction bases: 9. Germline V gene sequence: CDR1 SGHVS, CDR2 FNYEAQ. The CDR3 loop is CASSLGGGTGLTGELFF. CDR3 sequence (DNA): TGTGCCAGCAGCTTAGGCGGCGGGACAGGTCTGACCGGGGAGCTGTTTTTT.

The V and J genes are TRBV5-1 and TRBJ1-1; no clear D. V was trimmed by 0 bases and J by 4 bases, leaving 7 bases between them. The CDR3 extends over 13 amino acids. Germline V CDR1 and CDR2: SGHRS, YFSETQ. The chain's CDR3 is CASSLAPTTEAFF. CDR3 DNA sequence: TGCGCCAGCAGCTTGGCCCCAACCACTGAAGCTTTCTTT. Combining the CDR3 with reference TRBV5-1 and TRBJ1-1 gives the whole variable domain KAGVTQTPRYLIKTRGQQVTLSCSPISGHRSVSWYQQTPGQGLQFLFEYFSETQRNKGNFPGRFSGRQFSNSRSEMNVSTLELGDSALYLCASSLAPTTEAFFGQGTRLTVV.

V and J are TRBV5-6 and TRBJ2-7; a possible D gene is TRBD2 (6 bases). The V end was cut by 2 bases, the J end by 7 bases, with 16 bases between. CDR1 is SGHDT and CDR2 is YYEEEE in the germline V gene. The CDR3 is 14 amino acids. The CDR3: CASSFRDPGREQYF. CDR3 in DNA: TGTGCCAGCAGCTTCCGGGACCCTGGGAGGGAGCAGTACTTC.

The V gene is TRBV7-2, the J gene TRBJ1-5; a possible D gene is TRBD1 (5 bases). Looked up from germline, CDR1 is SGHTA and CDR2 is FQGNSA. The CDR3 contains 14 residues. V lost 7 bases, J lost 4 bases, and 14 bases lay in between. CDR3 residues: CASTTAGPNQPQHF. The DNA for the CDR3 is TGTGCCAGCACTACGGCAGGGCCAAATCAGCCCCAGCATTTT.

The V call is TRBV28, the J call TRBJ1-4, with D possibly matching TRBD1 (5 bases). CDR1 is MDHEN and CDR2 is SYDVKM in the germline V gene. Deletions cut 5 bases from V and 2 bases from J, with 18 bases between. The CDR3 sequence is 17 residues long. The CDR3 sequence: CASSTGLGGSTNEKLFF. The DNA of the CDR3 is TGTGCCAGCAGTACAGGTCTGGGCGGATCGACTAATGAAAAACTGTTTTTT.

CDR3 sequence (DNA): TGTGCCAGCAGCCAAGATCGAGCAGAGATCACCGGGGAGCTGTTTTTT. It codes for CASSQDRAEITGELFF. The genes are TRBV4-2 and TRBJ2-2; D ambiguous. The ends were cut back, 0 bases at V and 4 bases at J, with 12 bases in the middle. CDR1 and CDR2 from the germline V gene are LGHNA and YNFKEQ. This CDR3 spans 16 amino acids.

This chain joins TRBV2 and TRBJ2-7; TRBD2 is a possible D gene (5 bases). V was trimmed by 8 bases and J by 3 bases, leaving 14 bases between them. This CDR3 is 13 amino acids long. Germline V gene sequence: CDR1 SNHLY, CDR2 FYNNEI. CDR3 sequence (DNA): TGTGCCAGCGATAGAAACGGGGTCTACGAGCAGTACTTC. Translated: CASDRNGVYEQYF.

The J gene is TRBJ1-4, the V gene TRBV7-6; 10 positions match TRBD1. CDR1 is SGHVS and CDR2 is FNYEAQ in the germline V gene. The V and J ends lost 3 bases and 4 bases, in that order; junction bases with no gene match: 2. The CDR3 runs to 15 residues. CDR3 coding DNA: TGTGCCAGCAGCTTCGGGACAGGGGATAATGAAAAACTGTTTTTT. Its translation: CASSFGTGDNEKLFF.

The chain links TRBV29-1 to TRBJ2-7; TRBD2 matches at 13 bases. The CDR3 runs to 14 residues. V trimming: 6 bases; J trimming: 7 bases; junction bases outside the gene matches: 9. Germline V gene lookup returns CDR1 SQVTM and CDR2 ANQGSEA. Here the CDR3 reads CSVSTSGRPGEQYF. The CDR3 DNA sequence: TGCAGCGTCTCGACTAGCGGGAGGCCGGGGGAGCAGTACTTC.

The CDR3 DNA follows: TGTGCCAGCAGACGGGACAGGAAGGGGCCCTACGAGCAGTACTTC. It is translated as CASRRDRKGPYEQYF. The gene calls are TRBV13 and TRBJ2-7; the match to TRBD1 covers 8 bases. The CDR3 consists of 15 residues. The junction had 9 bases not matched to a gene; V was cut back by 6 bases and J by 2 bases. Per germline, CDR1 PRHDT and CDR2 FYEKMQ (reference sequence).

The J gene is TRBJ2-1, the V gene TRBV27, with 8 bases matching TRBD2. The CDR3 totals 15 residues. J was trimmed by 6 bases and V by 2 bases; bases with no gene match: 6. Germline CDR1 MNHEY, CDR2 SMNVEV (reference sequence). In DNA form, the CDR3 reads TGTGCCAGCAGTTTAAAGCGGGAGTCCCTCAATGAGCAGTTCTTC. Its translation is CASSLKRESLNEQFF.

Here the CDR3 DNA reads TGTGCCAGCAGGATGGGACTAGGCACTGAAGCTTTCTTT. Amino acids: CASRMGLGTEAFF. The rearrangement joins TRBV7-8 to TRBJ1-1, with D tentatively TRBD1 (5 bases). CDR1 SGHVS and CDR2 FQNEAQ come from the germline V gene. V shed 6 bases and J shed 4 bases, with 12 bases lying between them. The CDR3 spans 13 residues.

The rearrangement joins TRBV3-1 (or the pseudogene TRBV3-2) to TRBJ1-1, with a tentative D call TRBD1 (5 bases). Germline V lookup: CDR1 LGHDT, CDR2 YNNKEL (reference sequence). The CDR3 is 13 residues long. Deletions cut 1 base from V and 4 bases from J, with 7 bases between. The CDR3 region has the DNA TGTGCCAGCAGCCAAGCCGGGGGCACTGAAGCTTTCTTT. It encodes CASSQAGGTEAFF.

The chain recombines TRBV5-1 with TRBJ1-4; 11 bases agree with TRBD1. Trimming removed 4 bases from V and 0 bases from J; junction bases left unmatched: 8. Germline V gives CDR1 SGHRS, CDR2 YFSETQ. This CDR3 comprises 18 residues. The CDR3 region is CASSIRDRGGPTNEKLFF. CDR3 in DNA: TGCGCCAGCAGCATCCGGGACAGGGGGGGTCCAACTAATGAAAAACTGTTTTTT.

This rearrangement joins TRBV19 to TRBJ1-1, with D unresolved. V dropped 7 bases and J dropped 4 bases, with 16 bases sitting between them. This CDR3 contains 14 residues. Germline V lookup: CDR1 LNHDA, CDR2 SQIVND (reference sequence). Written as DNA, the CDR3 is TGTGCCAGTACTAGAGGCCAACGGGGCACTGAAGCTTTCTTT. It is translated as CASTRGQRGTEAFF.

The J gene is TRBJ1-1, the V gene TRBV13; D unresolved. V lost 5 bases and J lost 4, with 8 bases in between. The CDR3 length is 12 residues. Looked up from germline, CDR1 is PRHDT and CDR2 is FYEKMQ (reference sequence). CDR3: CASSPVFTEAFF. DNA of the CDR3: TGTGCCAGCAGCCCCGTCTTCACTGAAGCTTTCTTT.

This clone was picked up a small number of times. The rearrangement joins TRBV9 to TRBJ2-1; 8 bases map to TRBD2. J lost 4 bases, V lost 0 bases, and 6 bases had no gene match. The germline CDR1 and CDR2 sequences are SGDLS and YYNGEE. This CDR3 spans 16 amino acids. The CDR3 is CASSVGPAGVYNEQFF. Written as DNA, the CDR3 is TGTGCCAGCAGCGTAGGTCCAGCGGGAGTGTACAATGAGCAGTTCTTC. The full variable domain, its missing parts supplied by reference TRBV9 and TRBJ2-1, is DSGVTQTPKHLITATGQRVTLRCSPRSGDLSVYWYQQSLDQGLQFLIQYYNGEERAKGNILERFSAQQFPDLHSELNLSSLELGDSALYFCASSVGPAGVYNEQFFGPGTRLTVL.

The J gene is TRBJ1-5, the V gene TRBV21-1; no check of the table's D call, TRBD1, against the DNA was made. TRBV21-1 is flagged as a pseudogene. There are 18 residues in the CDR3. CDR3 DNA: TGTGCCAGCAGCAAATCCTTGTGGGACAACGCTTCAGCGGAGCCCCAGCATTTT. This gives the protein CASSKSLWDNASAEPQHF.

CDR3 protein: CASSLEAGFPQPQHF. The CDR3 nucleotides are TGTGCCAGCAGTTTAGAGGCGGGGTTCCCTCAGCCCCAGCATTTT. This chain joins TRBV28 and TRBJ1-5; D unresolved. Germline V CDR1 and CDR2: MDHEN, SYDVKM. This CDR3 is built from 15 residues. The V gene lost 2 bases and the J gene lost 6 bases, with 14 bases spanning the gap. Together with reference TRBV28 and TRBJ1-5, the CDR3 gives the full variable domain: DVKVTQSSRYLVKRTGEKVFLECVQDMDHENMFWYRQDPGLGLRLIYFSYDVKMKEKGDIPEGYSVSREKKERFSLILESASTNQTSMYLCASSLEAGFPQPQHFGDGTRLSIL.

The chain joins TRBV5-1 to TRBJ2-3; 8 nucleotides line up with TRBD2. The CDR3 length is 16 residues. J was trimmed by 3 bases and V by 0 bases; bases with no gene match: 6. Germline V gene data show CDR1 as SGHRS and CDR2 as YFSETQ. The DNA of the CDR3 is TGCGCCAGCAGCTTGGCCGGGGGGGCGAGGACAGATACGCAGTATTTT. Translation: CASSLAGGARTDTQYF.

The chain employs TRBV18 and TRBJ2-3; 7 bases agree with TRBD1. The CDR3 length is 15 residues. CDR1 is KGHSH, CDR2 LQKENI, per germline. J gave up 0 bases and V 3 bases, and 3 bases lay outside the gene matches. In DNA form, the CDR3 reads TGTGCCAGCTCACCTGGACAGGCAAGCACAGATACGCAGTATTTT. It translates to CASSPGQASTDTQYF.

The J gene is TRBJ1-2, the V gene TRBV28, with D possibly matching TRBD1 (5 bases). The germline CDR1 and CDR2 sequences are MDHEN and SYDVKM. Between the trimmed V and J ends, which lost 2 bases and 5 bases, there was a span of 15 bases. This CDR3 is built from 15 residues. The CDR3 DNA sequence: TGTGCCAGCAGTTTACGGCAGGGAACGCGTTATGGCTACACCTTC. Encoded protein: CASSLRQGTRYGYTF.